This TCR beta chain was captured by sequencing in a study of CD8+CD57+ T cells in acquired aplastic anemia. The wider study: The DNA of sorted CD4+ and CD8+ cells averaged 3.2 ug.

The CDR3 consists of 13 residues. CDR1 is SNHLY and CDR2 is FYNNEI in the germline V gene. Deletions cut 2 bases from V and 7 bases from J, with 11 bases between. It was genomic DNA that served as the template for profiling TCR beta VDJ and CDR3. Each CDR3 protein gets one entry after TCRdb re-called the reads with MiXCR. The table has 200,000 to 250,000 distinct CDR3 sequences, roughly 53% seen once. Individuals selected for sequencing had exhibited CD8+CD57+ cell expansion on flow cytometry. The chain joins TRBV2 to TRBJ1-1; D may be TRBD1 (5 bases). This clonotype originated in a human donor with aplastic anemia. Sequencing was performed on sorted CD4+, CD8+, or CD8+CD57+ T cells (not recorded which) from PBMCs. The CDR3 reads CASSEQGVLEAFF. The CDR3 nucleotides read TGTGCCAGCAGTGAACAGGGAGTCCTTGAAGCTTTCTTT.